The T cell receptor (beta chain) under discussion was sequenced for a study of shared clonotypes between healthy human individuals (dated by TCRdb to 2019 to 2021). In terms of the full investigation: A couple of women and three men aged 18 to 49 years were included in the cohort. Libraries were prepared and TCR repertoires were sequenced by different laboratories using diverse techniques, in order to increase sequencing depth and limit assay-specific biases. For each donor, CD4 naive and CD4 memory were each given three plates, CD8 naive was given two plates, and CD8 memory was given one plate. To estimate repertoire size and how much clonotypes are shared between individuals, the study performed deep sequencing of blood TCR repertoires from a few healthy adults. Leukapheresis yielded between about 0.85 and 9.5 billion PBMCs per donor. Here is what the overall study found, with its caveats: Sampling was restricted to blood, and TCR repertoires in tissues likely differ from the TCR repertoires found in blood. Pairwise subsampling led to the expectation that sequencing depth would affect the degree of clonotype sharing among donors. Higher generation probabilities were observed for clonotypes shared by all four sorted-subset donors than for non-shared clonotypes. The genetic and exposure-history diversity represented was limited by the small number of donors. When several donors were compared, the shared fraction of clonotypes was about 5% for naive CD4, about 4% for naive CD8, more than 2% for memory CD4, and less than 0.5% for memory CD8. Naive subsets generally had larger estimated clonotype richness than memory subsets. Rarefaction of sorted-subset datasets indicated incomplete sequencing despite the large sequencing depth.

Remarks on this clone: What antigen it recognizes has not been identified. There are no base qualities to consult, and no much larger clone falls within one base.

V lost 4 bases and J lost 2 bases; the stretch between them is 13 bases long. Based on the germline V gene, the CDR1 and CDR2 sequences are SGHRS and YFSETQ. The cysteine opens and the phenylalanine closes a CDR3 of 14 amino acids. Only the CDR3 region is kept as DNA, spanning 42 bases read in frame from base 1. Donors were healthy HIV-negative adults with no recently reported acute infections or vaccinations. All donors were Caucasian adults living in Nashville, Tennessee, USA. Magnetic negative selection was used to enrich CD4+ T cells, after which naive cells were positively selected on CD45RA and the negative fraction became the memory subset. Blood was obtained by leukapheresis, after which PBMCs were separated by Ficoll-Histopaque density gradient centrifugation and cryopreserved in liquid nitrogen vapor phase. Analytical flow cytometry was used to check the purity and quantity of each magnetically sorted T cell population. Genomic DNA was isolated from each sorted fraction and quantified by UV absorbance on a Nanodrop 2000c.

Using the deep immunoSEQ assay, multiplex PCR amplified TCR CDR3 regions from genomic DNA. Extracted genomic DNA from each cell subset was spread evenly across all wells of several immunoSEQ 96-well plates, with each plate serving as a replicate. For sorted subsets, about 200 ng genomic DNA, equal to approximately 30,000 T cell genomes, was loaded into each replicate PCR. Purified libraries were quantified with a Qubit 3.0 fluorometer, sized on a Bioanalyzer 2100, and re-quantified with the KAPA Library Quantification kit. Each immunoSEQ 96-well plate was sequenced on its own single-read 150-cycle Illumina NextSeq 550 flow cell. The authors' analysis ran thus. Because the immunoSEQ output held only junctional sequences and lacked quality scores, the filtering could not match the filtering applied to full-length reads. To assign V/J genes and CDR3, sequences were annotated against IMGT germline references using PyIR, a Python wrapper for IgBLAST v1.9. Reads with weak V/J assignments (E-value above 1e-6), missing CDR3, stop codons, out-of-frame junctions, or ambiguous translated residues were removed. V3J clonotypes were defined as sequences sharing the same inferred V gene, J gene, and CDR3 amino acid sequence. Percentage overlap between repertoires was computed as shared unique clonotypes divided by the size of the smaller repertoire. Repertoire richness was assessed with RTK rarefaction, the Chao1 estimator, and Recon v2.1 estimates of unobserved clonotypes. Generation probabilities were computed with OLGA for all TCRbeta clonotypes obtained by the gDNA method from several donors. The source is immuneACCESS, and TCRdb retained only in-frame sequences with V and J called. Part of the clones is not carried over; for the studies checked, unresolved V genes explain less than half of this, and the remainder is unexplained. V and J calls and clone size are given by that table; D and trimming were obtained from the DNA. Within this sample are millions of clones, with roughly 96% of them counted one time only. Of the sample, approximately 0.13% falls within the top ten clones.

Source material: naive CD4+ T cells sorted from blood. Interpreted using the paper, the cell subset or site label stands for: CD45RA+ positively selected. This sequence was found in a man aged 18 to 35 in good health. The sequence links TRBV5-1 to TRBJ2-7; no D gene call is confident. The CDR3 reads as follows: CASSPELIAYEQYF. Read as DNA, the sequence is TGCGCCAGCAGCCCGGAGTTGATCGCCTACGAGCAGTACTTC.